Following are 3 T cell receptor beta chains from one sample sequenced in a study of vaccination effects on CD4 cells after COVID-19. No cognate antigen is known for these TCRs. Sequencing followed a ViraFEST assay step that expanded antigen-specific CD4+ T cells with viral peptide pools. CD4+ T cell isolation took place after approximately ten days of culture. Their SARS-CoV-2 infection, verified by PCR, occurred between March and December 2020. Sequenced by immunoSEQ multiplex PCR; TCRdb stores in-frame clones only, minus some. The table has fewer than 40,000 clones, approximately 72% seen once. Here the sequenced sample was CD4+ T cells from PBMCs cultured with a peptide pool, taken before COVID-19 vaccination. These receptor sequences come from a human donor who had a prior SARS-CoV-2 infection.

This clone was observed a handful of times. The chain recombines TRBV11-1 with TRBJ2-5; D unclear. The germline gives CDR1 SGHAT, CDR2 FQDESV (reference sequence). The CDR3 covers 14 residues. V was clipped by 5 bases and J by 3 bases, with 13 bases between them. CDR3 coding DNA: TGTGCCAGCAGCCCCGTCGGCCTGAAAGAGACCCAGTACTTC. Its protein is CASSPVGLKETQYF.

V and J are TRBV7-9 and TRBJ2-7; perhaps TRBD2 as D (5 bases). Trimming shortened V by 0 bases and J by 6 bases, and 9 bases separated the two germline ends. Germline V gives CDR1 SEHNR, CDR2 FQNEAQ (reference sequence). The CDR3 extends over 13 amino acids. The CDR3 protein is CASSLAVSGEQYF. CDR3 DNA sequence: TGTGCCAGCAGCTTAGCGGTAAGCGGCGAGCAGTACTTC.

The genes are TRBV6-5 and TRBJ1-5; a possible D gene is TRBD1 (5 bases). The germline V and J ends were trimmed by 8 bases and 6 bases, with 17 bases remaining between them. The CDR3 is 14 amino acids. Per germline, CDR1 MNHEY and CDR2 SVGAGI. The CDR3 DNA sequence: TGTGCCAGCCACCACGGGGGAAGGGGTCAGCCCCAGCATTTT. Amino acids: CASHHGGRGQPQHF.